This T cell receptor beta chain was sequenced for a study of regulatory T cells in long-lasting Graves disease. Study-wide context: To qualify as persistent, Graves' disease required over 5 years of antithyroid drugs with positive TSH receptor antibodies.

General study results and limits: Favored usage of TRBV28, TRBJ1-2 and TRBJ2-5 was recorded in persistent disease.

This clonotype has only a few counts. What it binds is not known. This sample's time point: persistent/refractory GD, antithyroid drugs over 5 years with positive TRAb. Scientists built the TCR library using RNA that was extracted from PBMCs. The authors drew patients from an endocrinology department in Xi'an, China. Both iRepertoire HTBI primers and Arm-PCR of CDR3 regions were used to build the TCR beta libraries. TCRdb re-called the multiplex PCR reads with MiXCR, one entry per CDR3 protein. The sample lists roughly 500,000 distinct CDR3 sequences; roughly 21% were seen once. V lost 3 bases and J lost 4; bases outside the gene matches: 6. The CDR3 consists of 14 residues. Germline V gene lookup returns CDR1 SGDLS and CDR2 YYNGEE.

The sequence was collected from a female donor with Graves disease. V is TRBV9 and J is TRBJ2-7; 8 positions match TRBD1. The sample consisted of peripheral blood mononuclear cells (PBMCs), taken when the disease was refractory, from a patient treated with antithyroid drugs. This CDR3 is CASSAGQDLYEQYF. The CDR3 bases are TGTGCCAGCAGCGCGGGACAGGATTTATACGAGCAGTACTTC.